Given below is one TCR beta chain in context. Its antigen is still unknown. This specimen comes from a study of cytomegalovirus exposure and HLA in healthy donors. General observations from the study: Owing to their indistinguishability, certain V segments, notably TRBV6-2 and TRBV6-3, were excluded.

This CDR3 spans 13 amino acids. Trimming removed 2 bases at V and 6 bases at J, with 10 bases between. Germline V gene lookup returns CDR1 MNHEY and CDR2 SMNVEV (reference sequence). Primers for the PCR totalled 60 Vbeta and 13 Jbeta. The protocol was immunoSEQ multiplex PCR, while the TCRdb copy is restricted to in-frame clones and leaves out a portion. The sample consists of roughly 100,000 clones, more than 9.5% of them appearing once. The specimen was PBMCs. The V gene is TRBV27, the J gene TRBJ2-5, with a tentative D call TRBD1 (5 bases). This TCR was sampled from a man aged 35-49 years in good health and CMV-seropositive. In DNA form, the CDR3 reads TGTGCCAGCAGTTTAAGGGGATCGAAGACCCAGTACTTC. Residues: CASSLRGSKTQYF.